The next 7 T cell receptor beta chains were all read from a single sample in a study of blood T cell repertoires in COVID-19. Profiling relied on immunoSEQ multiplex PCR, and the TCRdb table lists in-frame clones only, not all of them. The data show about 63,000 clones, roughly 85% seen once. The material sequenced was peripheral blood. The receptors come from a human donor in a cohort sampled during active COVID-19.

The rearrangement uses TRBV7-2 and TRBJ1-3, with TRBD1 as a possible D gene (5 bases). CDR1 and CDR2 from the germline V gene are SGHTA and FQGNSA. This CDR3 is built from 15 residues. V lost 1 base and J 2 bases, leaving 9 bases between the germline ends. This chain's CDR3 is CASSLVQVPGNTIYF. The CDR3 DNA is TGTGCCAGCAGCTTAGTACAGGTCCCTGGAAACACCATATATTTT. The full variable domain, completed using reference TRBV7-2 and TRBJ1-3, is GAGVSQSPSNKVTEKGKDVELRCDPISGHTALYWYRQSLGQGLEFLIYFQGNSAPDKSGLPSDRFSAERTGGSVSTLTIQRTQQEDSAVYLCASSLVQVPGNTIYFGEGSWLTVV.

The V call is TRBV28, the J call TRBJ2-1, with D tentatively TRBD2 (7 bases). Germline V gene data show CDR1 as MDHEN and CDR2 as SYDVKM. The CDR3 covers 16 residues. V was shortened by 2 bases and J by 6 bases, with 17 bases between the two germline ends. CDR3 in amino acids: CASSLIGGRALNEQFF. The CDR3, as DNA: TGTGCCAGCAGTTTAATAGGGGGGAGGGCCCTCAATGAGCAGTTCTTC. Variable domain in full (rest from reference TRBV28 and TRBJ2-1): DVKVTQSSRYLVKRTGEKVFLECVQDMDHENMFWYRQDPGLGLRLIYFSYDVKMKEKGDIPEGYSVSREKKERFSLILESASTNQTSMYLCASSLIGGRALNEQFFGPGTRLTVL.

CDR3 nucleotides: TGTGCCAGCAGTCCCTCCCCAGGTACTGAAGCTTTCTTT. It encodes CASSPSPGTEAFF. The chain joins TRBV25-1 to TRBJ1-1, with D unresolved. CDR1 and CDR2 (germline): MGHDK, SYGVNS. This CDR3 is built from 13 residues. V lost 5 bases to trimming and J lost 5 bases, with 12 bases between them.

The J gene is TRBJ2-7, the V gene TRBV20-1; the match to TRBD2 covers 13 bases. J gave up 4 bases and V 3 bases, and 3 bases lay outside the gene matches. This CDR3 has 14 residues. Germline V gene sequence: CDR1 DFQATT, CDR2 SNEGSKA (reference sequence). CDR3 sequence reads: CSASRTSGRYEQYF. CDR3 sequence (DNA): TGCAGTGCTAGTAGGACTAGCGGGAGATACGAGCAGTACTTC.

V is TRBV20-1 and J is TRBJ1-6, with D unresolved. The CDR3 length is 11 residues. CDR1 and CDR2 from the germline V gene are DFQATT and SNEGSKA (reference sequence). V was cut by 1 base and J by 8 bases, with 3 bases left in between. The CDR3 DNA follows: TGCAGTGCTAGAGGCGATTCACCCCTCCACTTT. This sequence encodes CSARGDSPLHF.

The V and J genes are TRBV2 and TRBJ2-3; 8 bases are a match to TRBD2. CDR1 and CDR2 (germline): SNHLY, FYNNEI. V was pared by 6 bases and J by 2 bases, with 7 bases of the junction left unmatched. CDR3 size: 15 residues. The CDR3 bases are TGTGCCAGCAGGAAACTAGCGGTGATCACAGATACGCAGTATTTT. It translates to CASRKLAVITDTQYF.

This clone was observed once. The chain uses TRBV11-2 and TRBJ2-4; D possibly corresponds to TRBD2 (6 bases). Germline assignment: CDR1 SGHAT and CDR2 FQNNGV. The CDR3 spans 17 residues. V lost 5 bases and J lost 1, with 18 bases in between. CDR3 in DNA: TGTGCCAGCAGCCCACGGGGGAACCGTTTGGCCAAAAACATTCAGTACTTC. Encoded protein: CASSPRGNRLAKNIQYF.